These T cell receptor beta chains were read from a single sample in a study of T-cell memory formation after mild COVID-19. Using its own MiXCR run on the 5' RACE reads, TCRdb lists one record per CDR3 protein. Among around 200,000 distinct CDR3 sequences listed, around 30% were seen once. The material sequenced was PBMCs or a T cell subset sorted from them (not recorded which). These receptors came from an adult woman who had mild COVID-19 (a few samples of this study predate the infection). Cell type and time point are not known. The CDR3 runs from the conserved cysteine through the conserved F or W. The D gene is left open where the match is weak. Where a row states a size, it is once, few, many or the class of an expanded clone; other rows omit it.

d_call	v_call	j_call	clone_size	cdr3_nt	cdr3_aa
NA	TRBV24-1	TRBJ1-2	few	TGTGCCACCAGTGATTTAACAGGGCATGGCTACACCTTC	CATSDLTGHGYTF
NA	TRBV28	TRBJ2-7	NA	TGTGCCAGCAGTAGGTCCGGGACACAATCATACGAGCAGTACTTC	CASSRSGTQSYEQYF
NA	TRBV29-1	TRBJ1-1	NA	TGCAGCGGTTCGTCGAACACTGAAGCTTTCTTT	CSGSSNTEAFF
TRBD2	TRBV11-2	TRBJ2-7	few	TGTGCCAGCAGCTCAAAGCGGGGGGACTCCTACGAGCAGTACTTC	CASSSKRGDSYEQYF
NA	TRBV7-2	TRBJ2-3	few	TGTGCCAGCAGCTCCACCTGGGGGGTGAGGGACACAGATACGCAGTATTTT	CASSSTWGVRDTDTQYF
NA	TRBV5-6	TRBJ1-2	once	TGTGCCAGCAGCCTGGAAGAGGGAGTCTATGGCTACACCTTC	CASSLEEGVYGYTF
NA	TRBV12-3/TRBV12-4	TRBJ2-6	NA	TGTGCCAGCATTAACAGGGTCGCTGGGGCCAACGTCCTGACTTTC	CASINRVAGANVLTF
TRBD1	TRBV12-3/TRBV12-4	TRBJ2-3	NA	TGTGCCAGCGGTACCGGGACAGAACGGTATTTT	CASGTGTERYF
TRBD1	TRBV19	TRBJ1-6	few	TGTGCCAGTAGTAACGGCGGGACAGGGACCAACCCCCTCCACTTT	CASSNGGTGTNPLHF
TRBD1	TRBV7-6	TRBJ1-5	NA	TGTGCCAGCAGCCCAGGGACAGCAACCTTTTATAGCAATCAGCCCCAGCATTTT	CASSPGTATFYSNQPQHF
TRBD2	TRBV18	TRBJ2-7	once	TGTGCCAGCTCACCAAGCGGGGGAGGGATGGCCTACGAGCAGTACTTC	CASSPSGGGMAYEQYF
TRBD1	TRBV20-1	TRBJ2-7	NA	TGCAGTGCTCCTCGGACAGGGGACGAGCAGTACTTC	CSAPRTGDEQYF
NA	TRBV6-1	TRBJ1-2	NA	TGTGCCAGCAGTGAACGGGGGGCGAGCTATGGCTACACCTTC	CASSERGASYGYTF
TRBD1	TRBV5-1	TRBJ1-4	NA	TGCGCCAGCAGCTTGGCCAGGGGGCCCCCTAATGAAAAACTGTTTTTT	CASSLARGPPNEKLFF
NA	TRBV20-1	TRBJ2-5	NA	TGCAGTGCGAGAGCCAGCGGGCACCAAGAGACCCAGTACTTC	CSARASGHQETQYF
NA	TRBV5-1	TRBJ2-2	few	TGCGCCAGCAGCTTGAGGGGGGCCACGGTCACCGGGGAGCTGTTTTTT	CASSLRGATVTGELFF
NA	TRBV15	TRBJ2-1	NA	TGTGCCACCATGAGGGGGACCTACAATGAGCAGTTCTTC	CATMRGTYNEQFF
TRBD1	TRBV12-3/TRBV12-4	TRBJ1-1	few	TGTGCCAGCAGTTTAAGGGGGCAGGACACTGAAGCTTTCTTT	CASSLRGQDTEAFF
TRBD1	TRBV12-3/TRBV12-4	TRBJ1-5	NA	TGTGCCAGCAGGCCAGGGGGCTCTGGAGGGCAGCCCCAGCATTTT	CASRPGGSGGQPQHF
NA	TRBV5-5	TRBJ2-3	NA	TGTGCCAGCAGCTTGGATGGGAGAGGCACAGATACGCAGTATTTT	CASSLDGRGTDTQYF
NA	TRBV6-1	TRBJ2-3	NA	TGTGCCAGCAGTGAACCCATGTGGCCAGATACGCAGTATTTT	CASSEPMWPDTQYF
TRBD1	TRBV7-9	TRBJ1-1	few	TGTGCCAGCAGCTCCTGGGACAGGGACACTGAAGCTTTCTTT	CASSSWDRDTEAFF
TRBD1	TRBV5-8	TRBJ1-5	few	TGTGCCAGCAGCCCTGGACAGGGGTGGTTGGCCCAGCATTTT	CASSPGQGWLAQHF
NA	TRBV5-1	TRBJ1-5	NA	TGCGCCAGCAGCTTGGAGGGTACGGGTCAGCCCCAGCATTTT	CASSLEGTGQPQHF
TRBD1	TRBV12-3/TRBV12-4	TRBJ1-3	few	TGTGCCAGCAGTCCCCGACAGGGAGGAAACACCATATATTTT	CASSPRQGGNTIYF
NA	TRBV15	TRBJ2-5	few	TGTGCCACCAGCAGAGTTCGAGAGACCCAGTACTTC	CATSRVRETQYF
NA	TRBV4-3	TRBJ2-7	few	TGCGCCAGCAGCCAAGTACGGACGGGAGTGCCGGAAGAGCAGTACTTC	CASSQVRTGVPEEQYF
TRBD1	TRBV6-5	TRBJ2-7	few	TGTGCCAGCAGCATGGGACAGGGATACGAGCAGTACTTC	CASSMGQGYEQYF
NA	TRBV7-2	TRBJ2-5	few	TGTGCCAGCAGCTTATGGGATACTGGCCCCCTAGAGACCCAGTACTTC	CASSLWDTGPLETQYF
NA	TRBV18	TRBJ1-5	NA	TGTGCCAGCTCGCGTTTACCAGATAGCAATCAGCCCCAGCATTTT	CASSRLPDSNQPQHF
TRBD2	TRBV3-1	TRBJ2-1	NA	TGTGCCAGCAGCTCCGGGACTAGGTCGGTTGAGCAGTTCTTC	CASSSGTRSVEQFF